This entry features one T cell receptor (beta chain) sequence. Its antigen remains unidentified. This record comes from a study of T-cell reconstitution after alpha-beta-depleted transplantation in children. Study results and caveats: Some patients showed high day-60 TCRbeta diversity, which derived from surviving recipient T cells and thymic progenitors. T-cell numbers and diversity, one year after transplant, stemmed largely from T cells that were newly produced. Two months or so post-transplant, alpha-beta T cells reportedly derived from several hundred expanded graft clones.

A library of TCRbeta sequences, prepared with unique molecular identifiers, was generated. TCRdb used MiXCR to reprocess the PCR reads, holding one entry per CDR3 protein. The top ten clones hold 25% to 30% of a sample with roughly 49,000 distinct CDR3 sequences, roughly 8.7% of them seen once. The sequencing here drew on PBMCs, mostly from graft donor cells, taken 60 days after TCRalphabeta/CD19-depleted stem cell transplant. The source of this sequence is a male patient under 10 years old who had a stem cell transplant for chronic granulomatous disease, so the T cells may come from the graft donor.

CDR3 nucleotides: TGTGCCAGCAGCCAGTCCTTAACCTATAGCAATCAGCCCCAGCATTTT. It encodes CASSQSLTYSNQPQHF. The V call is TRBV16, the J call TRBJ1-5; D is unclear. In germline, CDR1 is KGHSY, CDR2 FQNENV. This CDR3 spans 16 amino acids. Deletions cut 3 bases from V and 0 bases from J, with 12 bases between.